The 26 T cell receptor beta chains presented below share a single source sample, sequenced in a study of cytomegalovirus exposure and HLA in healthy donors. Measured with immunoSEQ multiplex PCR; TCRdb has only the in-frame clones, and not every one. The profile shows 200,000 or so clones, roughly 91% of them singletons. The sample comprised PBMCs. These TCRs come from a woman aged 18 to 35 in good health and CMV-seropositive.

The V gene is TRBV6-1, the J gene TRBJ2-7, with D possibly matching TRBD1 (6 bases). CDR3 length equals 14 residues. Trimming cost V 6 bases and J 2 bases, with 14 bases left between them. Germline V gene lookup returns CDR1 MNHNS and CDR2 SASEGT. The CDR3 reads CASRSRQVTYEQYF. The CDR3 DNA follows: TGTGCCAGCAGAAGTCGACAGGTCACCTACGAGCAGTACTTC.

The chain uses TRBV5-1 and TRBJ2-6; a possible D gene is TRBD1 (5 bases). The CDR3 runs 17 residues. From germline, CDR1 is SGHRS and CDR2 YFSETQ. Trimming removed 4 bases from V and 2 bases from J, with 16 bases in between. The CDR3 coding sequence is TGCGCCAGCAGCGTTTCAGGGCCCCGTGCTGGGGCCAACGTCCTGACTTTC. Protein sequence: CASSVSGPRAGANVLTF.

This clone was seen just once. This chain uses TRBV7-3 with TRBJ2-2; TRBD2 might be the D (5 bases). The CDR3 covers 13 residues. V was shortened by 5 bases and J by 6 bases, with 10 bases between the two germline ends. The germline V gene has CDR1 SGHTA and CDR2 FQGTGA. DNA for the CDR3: TGTGCCAGCAGCCCACTCGGGGCCGGGGAGCTGTTTTTT. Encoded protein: CASSPLGAGELFF.

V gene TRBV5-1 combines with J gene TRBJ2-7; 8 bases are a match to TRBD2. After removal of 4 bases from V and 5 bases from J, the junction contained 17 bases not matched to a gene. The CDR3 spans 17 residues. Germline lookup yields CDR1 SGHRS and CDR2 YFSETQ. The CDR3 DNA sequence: TGCGCCAGCAGCCATCCCCTGATCGGGAGGGCCCAAAACGAGCAGTACTTC. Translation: CASSHPLIGRAQNEQYF.

The CDR3 spells CASTLDRDSSYEQYF. The CDR3 coding sequence is TGTGCCAGCACCCTTGACCGGGACAGCTCCTACGAGCAGTACTTC. This sequence joins TRBV28 and TRBJ2-7; 7 bases agree with TRBD1. The CDR3 spans 15 residues. With V trimmed by 7 bases and J by 0 bases, 9 bases remained unmatched. CDR1 is MDHEN, CDR2 SYDVKM, per germline.

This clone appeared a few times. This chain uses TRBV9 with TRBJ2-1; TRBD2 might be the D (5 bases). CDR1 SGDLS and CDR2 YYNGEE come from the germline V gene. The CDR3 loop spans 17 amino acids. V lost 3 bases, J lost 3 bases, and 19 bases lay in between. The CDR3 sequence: CASSARGADSIYNEQFF. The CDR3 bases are TGTGCCAGCAGCGCACGCGGAGCGGACTCGATCTACAATGAGCAGTTCTTC.

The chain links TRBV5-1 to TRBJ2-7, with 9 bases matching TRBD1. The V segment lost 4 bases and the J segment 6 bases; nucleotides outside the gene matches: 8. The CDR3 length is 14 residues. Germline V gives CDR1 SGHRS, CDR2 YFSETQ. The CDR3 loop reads CASSPTGQGPEQYF. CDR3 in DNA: TGCGCCAGCAGCCCGACTGGACAGGGGCCCGAGCAGTACTTC.

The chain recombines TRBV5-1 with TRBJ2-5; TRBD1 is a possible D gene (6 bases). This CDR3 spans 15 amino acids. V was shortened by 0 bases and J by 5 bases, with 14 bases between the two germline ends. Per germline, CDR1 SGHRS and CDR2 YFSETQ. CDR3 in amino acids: CASSLVGAGDETQYF. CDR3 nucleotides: TGCGCCAGCAGCTTGGTAGGAGCAGGGGACGAGACCCAGTACTTC.

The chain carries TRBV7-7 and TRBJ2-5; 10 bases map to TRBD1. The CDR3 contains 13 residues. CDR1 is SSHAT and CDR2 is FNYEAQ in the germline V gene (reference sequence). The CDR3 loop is CASSDRGRETQYF. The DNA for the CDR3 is TGTGCTAGCTCCGACAGGGGGCGAGAGACCCAGTACTTC.

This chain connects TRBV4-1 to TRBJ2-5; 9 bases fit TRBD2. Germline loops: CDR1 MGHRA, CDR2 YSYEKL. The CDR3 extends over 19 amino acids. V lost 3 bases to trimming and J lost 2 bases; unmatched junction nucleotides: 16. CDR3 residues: CASSHPRGGSGRAQETQYF. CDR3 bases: TGCGCCAGCAGCCATCCCCGGGGAGGTAGCGGGAGAGCGCAAGAGACCCAGTACTTC.

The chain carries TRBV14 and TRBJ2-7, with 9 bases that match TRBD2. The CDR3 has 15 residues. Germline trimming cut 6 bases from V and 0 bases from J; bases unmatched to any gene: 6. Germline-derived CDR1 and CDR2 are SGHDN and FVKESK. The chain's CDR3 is CASSETSGSSYEQYF. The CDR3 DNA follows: TGTGCCAGCAGTGAGACTAGCGGTAGCTCCTACGAGCAGTACTTC.

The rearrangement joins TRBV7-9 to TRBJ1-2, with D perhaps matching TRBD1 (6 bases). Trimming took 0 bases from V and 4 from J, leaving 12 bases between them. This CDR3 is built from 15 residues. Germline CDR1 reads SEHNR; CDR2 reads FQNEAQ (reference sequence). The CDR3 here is CASSLAPSQGYGYTF. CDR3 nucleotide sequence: TGTGCCAGCAGCTTAGCACCATCACAGGGCTATGGCTACACCTTC.

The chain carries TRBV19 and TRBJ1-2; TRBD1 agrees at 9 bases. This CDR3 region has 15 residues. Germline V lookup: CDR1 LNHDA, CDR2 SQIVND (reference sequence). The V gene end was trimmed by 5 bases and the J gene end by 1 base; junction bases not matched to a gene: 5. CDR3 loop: CASSSTGGVNYGYTF. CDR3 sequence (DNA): TGTGCCAGTAGTTCTACAGGGGGCGTTAACTATGGCTACACCTTC.

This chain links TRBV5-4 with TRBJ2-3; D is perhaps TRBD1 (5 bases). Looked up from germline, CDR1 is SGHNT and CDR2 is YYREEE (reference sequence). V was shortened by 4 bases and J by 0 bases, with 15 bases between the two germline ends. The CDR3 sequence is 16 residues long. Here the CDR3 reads CASSPRTQFSTDTQYF. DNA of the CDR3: TGTGCCAGCAGCCCCCGGACACAATTTAGCACAGATACGCAGTATTTT.

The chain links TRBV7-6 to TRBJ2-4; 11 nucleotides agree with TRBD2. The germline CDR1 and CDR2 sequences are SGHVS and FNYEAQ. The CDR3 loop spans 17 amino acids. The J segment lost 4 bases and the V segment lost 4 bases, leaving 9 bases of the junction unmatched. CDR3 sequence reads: CASSSRHRTSGKNIQYF. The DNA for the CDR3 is TGTGCCAGCAGCTCCCGGCACCGGACTAGCGGGAAAAACATTCAGTACTTC.

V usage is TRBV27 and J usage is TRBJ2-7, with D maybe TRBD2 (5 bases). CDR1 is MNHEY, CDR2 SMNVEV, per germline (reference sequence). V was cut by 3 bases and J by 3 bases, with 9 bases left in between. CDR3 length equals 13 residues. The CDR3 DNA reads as TGTGCCAGCAGTTTTCCCGGGGACTACGAGCAGTACTTC. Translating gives CASSFPGDYEQYF.

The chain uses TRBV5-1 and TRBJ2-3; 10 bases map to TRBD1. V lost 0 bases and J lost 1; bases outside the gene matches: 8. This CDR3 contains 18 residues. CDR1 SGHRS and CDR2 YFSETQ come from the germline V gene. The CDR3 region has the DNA TGCGCCAGCAGCTTGGACCCCGGGACAGGGGACGGCACAGATACGCAGTATTTT. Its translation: CASSLDPGTGDGTDTQYF.

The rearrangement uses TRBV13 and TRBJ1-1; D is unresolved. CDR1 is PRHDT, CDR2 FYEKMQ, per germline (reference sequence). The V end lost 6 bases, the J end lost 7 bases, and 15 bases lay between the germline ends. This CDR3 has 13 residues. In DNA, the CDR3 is TGTGCCAGCAGTGTTAGTATGAGGATTGAAGCTTTCTTT. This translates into CASSVSMRIEAFF.

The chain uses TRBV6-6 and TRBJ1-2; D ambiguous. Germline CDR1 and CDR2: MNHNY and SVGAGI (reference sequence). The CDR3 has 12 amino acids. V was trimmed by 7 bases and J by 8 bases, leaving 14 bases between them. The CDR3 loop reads CASTHGVGGYTF. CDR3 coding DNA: TGTGCCAGCACCCACGGGGTCGGGGGCTACACCTTC.

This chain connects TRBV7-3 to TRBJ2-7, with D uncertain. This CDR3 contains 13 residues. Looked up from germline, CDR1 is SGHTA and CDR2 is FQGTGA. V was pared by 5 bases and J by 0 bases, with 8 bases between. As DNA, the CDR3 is TGTGCCAGCAGCCCCTTTAACTCCTACGAGCAGTACTTC. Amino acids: CASSPFNSYEQYF.

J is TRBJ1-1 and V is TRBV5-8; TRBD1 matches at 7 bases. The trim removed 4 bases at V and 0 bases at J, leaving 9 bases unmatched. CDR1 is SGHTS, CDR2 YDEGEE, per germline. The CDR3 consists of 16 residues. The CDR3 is CASSAGTANMNTEAFF. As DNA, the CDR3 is TGTGCCAGCAGCGCCGGGACAGCTAACATGAACACTGAAGCTTTCTTT. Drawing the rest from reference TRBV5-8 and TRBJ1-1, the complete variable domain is EAGVTQSPTHLIKTRGQQATLRCSPISGHTSVYWYQQALGLGLQFLLWYDEGEERNRGNFPPRFSGRQFPNYSSELNVNALELEDSALYLCASSAGTANMNTEAFFGQGTRLTVV.

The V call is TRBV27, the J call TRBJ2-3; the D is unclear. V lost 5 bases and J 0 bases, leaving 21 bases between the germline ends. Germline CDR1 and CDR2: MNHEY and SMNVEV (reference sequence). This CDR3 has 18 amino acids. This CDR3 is CASSLPPLTGLSTDTQYF. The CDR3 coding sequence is TGTGCCAGCAGTCTCCCACCCTTGACTGGTTTGAGCACAGATACGCAGTATTTT.

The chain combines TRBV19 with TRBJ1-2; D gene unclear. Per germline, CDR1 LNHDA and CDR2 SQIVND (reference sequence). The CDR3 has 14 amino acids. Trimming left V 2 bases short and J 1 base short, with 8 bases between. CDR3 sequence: CASSILALNYGYTF. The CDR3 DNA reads TGTGCCAGTAGTATATTAGCACTTAACTATGGCTACACCTTC.

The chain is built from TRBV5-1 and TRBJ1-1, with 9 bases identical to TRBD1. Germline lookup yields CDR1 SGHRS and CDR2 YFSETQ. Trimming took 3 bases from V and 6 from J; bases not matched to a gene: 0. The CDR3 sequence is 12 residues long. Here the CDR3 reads CASSWTGAEAFF. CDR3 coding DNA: TGCGCCAGCAGCTGGACAGGGGCTGAAGCTTTCTTT.

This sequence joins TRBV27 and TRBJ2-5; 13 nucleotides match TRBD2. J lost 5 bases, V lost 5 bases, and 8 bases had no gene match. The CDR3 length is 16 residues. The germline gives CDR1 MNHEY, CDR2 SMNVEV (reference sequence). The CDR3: CASSRRTSGSRETQYF. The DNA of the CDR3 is TGTGCCAGCAGTCGACGGACTAGCGGGAGTCGCGAGACCCAGTACTTC.

The CDR3 protein is CASSSPWRSYNEQFF. The DNA of the CDR3 is TGTGCCAGCAGTTCCCCTTGGCGGTCCTACAATGAGCAGTTCTTC. This rearrangement joins TRBV28 to TRBJ2-1; D is undetermined. The V and J ends lost 4 bases and 1 base respectively, with 11 bases between them. Germline CDR1 and CDR2: MDHEN and SYDVKM. The CDR3 consists of 15 residues.